The subject of this entry is one TCR beta chain. The source of the sample is a study of blood T cell repertoires in COVID-19. The germline V gene has CDR1 SGHTS and CDR2 YDEGEE. The V gene lost 2 bases and the J gene lost 3 bases, with 12 bases spanning the gap. The CDR3 extends over 14 amino acids. In the original processing: It was from reference gene primer amplification that nucleated cell counts were estimated. Clones were read by immunoSEQ multiplex PCR, and TCRdb kept only the in-frame ones, dropping some. Clonal size and the V and J genes are those of that table, whereas D and trimming came from the DNA. The data hold some 50,000 clones, with 65% to 85% observed a single time.

Sequenced input: peripheral blood. This clonotype originated in a woman of 80 years or more with acute or convalescent COVID-19. The chain uses TRBV5-8 and TRBJ2-7, with D maybe TRBD1 (5 bases). CDR3 nucleotides: TGTGCCAGCAGCTTAGCTAGGGGCTTCTACGAGCAGTACTTC. Protein product: CASSLARGFYEQYF.